The 3 T cell receptor beta chains below come from one sample, sequenced in a study of technical replicates of blood from a few donors. TCRdb's table, derived via immunoSEQ multiplex PCR, lists solely in-frame clones and lacks some. The sample holds 55,000 to 75,000 clones, about 94% seen once. Sample: T cells isolated from PBMCs. The receptors were gathered from a human donor in good health.

V gene TRBV5-8 combines with J gene TRBJ1-5; 10 positions match TRBD1. The CDR3 is made up of 16 amino acids. Unmatched junction bases numbered 5, after V lost 1 base and J lost 4 bases. From germline, CDR1 is SGHTS and CDR2 YDEGEE. CDR3 sequence reads: CASSLYRTGGNQPQHF. The CDR3 DNA follows: TGTGCCAGCAGCTTGTACAGGACAGGGGGTAATCAGCCCCAGCATTTT. Together with reference TRBV5-8 and TRBJ1-5, the CDR3 gives the full variable domain: EAGVTQSPTHLIKTRGQQATLRCSPISGHTSVYWYQQALGLGLQFLLWYDEGEERNRGNFPPRFSGRQFPNYSSELNVNALELEDSALYLCASSLYRTGGNQPQHFGDGTRLSIL.

The J gene is TRBJ2-5, the V gene TRBV5-6; possible D gene TRBD1, 5 bases. The length of the CDR3 is 15 residues. Trimming removed 3 bases from V and 5 bases from J, with 17 bases in between. Germline V gives CDR1 SGHDT, CDR2 YYEEEE. The CDR3, as DNA: TGTGCCAGCAGCTCCGACAGAAGTCCGTATGAGACCCAGTACTTC. Its translation: CASSSDRSPYETQYF.

The rearrangement uses TRBV13 and TRBJ2-1, with 9 positions matching TRBD2. The V and J ends lost 5 bases and 4 bases, in that order; junction bases with no gene match: 6. CDR1 and CDR2 from the germline V gene are PRHDT and FYEKMQ (reference sequence). There are 15 residues in the CDR3. CDR3 nucleotide sequence: TGTGCCAGCAGCCCTCCGGGACTAGCTTACAATGAGCAGTTCTTC. As protein: CASSPPGLAYNEQFF.